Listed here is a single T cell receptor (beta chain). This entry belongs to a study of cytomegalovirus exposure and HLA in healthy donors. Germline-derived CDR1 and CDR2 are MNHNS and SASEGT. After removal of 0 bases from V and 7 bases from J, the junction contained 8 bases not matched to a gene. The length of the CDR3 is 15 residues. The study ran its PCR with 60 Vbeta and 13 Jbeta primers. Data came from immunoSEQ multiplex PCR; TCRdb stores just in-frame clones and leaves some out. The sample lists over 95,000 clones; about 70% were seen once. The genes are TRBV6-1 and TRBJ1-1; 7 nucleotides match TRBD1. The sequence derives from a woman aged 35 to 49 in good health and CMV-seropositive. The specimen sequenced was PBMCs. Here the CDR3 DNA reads TGTGCCAGCAGTGAAGCGGCGAGAGGGGGCGGTGAAGCTTTCTTT. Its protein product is CASSEAARGGGEAFF.